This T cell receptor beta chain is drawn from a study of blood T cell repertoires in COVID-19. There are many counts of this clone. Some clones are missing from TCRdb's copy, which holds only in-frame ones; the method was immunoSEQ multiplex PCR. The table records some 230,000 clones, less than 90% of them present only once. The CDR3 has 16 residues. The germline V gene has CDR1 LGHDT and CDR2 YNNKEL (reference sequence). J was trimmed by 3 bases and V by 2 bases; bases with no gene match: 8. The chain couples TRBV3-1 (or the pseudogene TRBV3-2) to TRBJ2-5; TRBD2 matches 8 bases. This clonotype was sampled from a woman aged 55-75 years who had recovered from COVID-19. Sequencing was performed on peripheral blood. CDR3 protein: CASSQRSLAGKETQYF. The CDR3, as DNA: TGTGCCAGCAGCCAAAGGTCGCTAGCGGGCAAAGAGACCCAGTACTTC.